This T cell receptor (beta chain) was sequenced for a study of molecular identifiers for immune sequencing clone quantification. Based on a CD8+CD4-CCR7+CD45RA+ profile, naive CD8 T cells were sorted. For bulk TCR libraries, previously described methods and listed TCR primers were used. A single record per CDR3 protein comes from TCRdb applying MiXCR to the PCR reads. This table holds a few hundred thousand distinct CDR3 sequences, roughly 24% found once. This clonotype showed up just a few times. Its antigen is not known. Trimming took off 2 bases at V and 3 bases at J, with 13 bases between the two ends. CDR3 length: 15 residues. Germline assignment: CDR1 WNHNN and CDR2 SYGVQD (reference sequence). General observations from the study: Clones above 20 RNA copies held over 97% of effector molecules, under 1% in naive cells. Researchers reportedly could pick up spiked Jurkat TCR RNA from one cell mixed into one million naive cells.

The TCR originated in a human donor in good health. Some libraries in this study had Jurkat cell RNA spiked in. The chain couples TRBV10-1 to TRBJ1-1; D remains unclear. The sequenced sample consisted of naive CD8+ T cells from blood, with Jurkat cell RNA spiked in. The subset was: FACS-sorted CD8+CD4-CCR7+CD45RA+ naive T cells. CDR3: CASSETKTADTEAFF. The CDR3 DNA reads TGCGCCAGCAGTGAGACAAAGACCGCCGACACTGAAGCTTTCTTT.